This TCR beta chain was captured by sequencing in a study of blood T cell repertoires in COVID-19. Clones were read by immunoSEQ multiplex PCR, and TCRdb kept only the in-frame ones, dropping some. This table holds around 260,000 clones, approximately 89% found once. This TCR derives from a man aged 35 to 55 who had recovered from COVID-19. Sequenced material: peripheral blood.

This CDR3 reads CASSQDGGAGGTNIQYF. The CDR3 DNA sequence: TGCGCCAGCAGCCAAGATGGAGGGGCGGGTGGTACGAACATTCAGTACTTC. The genes are TRBV4-3 and TRBJ2-4; D possibly corresponds to TRBD2 (6 bases). The CDR3 contains 17 residues. V lost 0 bases and J 7 bases, leaving 19 bases between the germline ends. In germline, CDR1 is LGHNA, CDR2 YSLEER.